This T cell receptor (beta chain) was sequenced in a study of T cell changes during pregnancy in multiple sclerosis (dated by TCRdb to the late 2010s). A note on the overall study: In women with multiple sclerosis, the researchers looked at how the T cell repertoire shifted as pregnancy progressed.

As regards this clone: The antigen it binds to is not known. Within one base of it there is no much larger clone, and no base qualities were kept.

The library relied on the immunoSEQ multiplex PCR assay. The source is immuneACCESS, and TCRdb retained only in-frame sequences with V and J called. Part of the clones is not carried over; for the studies checked, unresolved V genes explain less than half of this, and the remainder is unexplained. The sample table contains around 62,000 clones; only one count was recorded for roughly nine tenths of them. Clones ranked in the top ten supply 2% to 3% of the sample. From the germline V gene, CDR1 is SGHDT and CDR2 is YYEEEE. V trim: 3 bases; J trim: 4 bases; unmatched bases: 6. The CDR3 goes from the cysteine to the phenylalanine over 14 residues. Solely the CDR3 DNA is kept, with 42 bases framed from the first base.

This specimen consisted of peripheral blood, obtained in the first trimester of pregnancy. The rearrangement joined TRBV5-6 to TRBJ2-7, with 8 bases in between that match TRBD1. This sequence was found in a female donor with multiple sclerosis, enrolled in a pregnancy study. The CDR3 corresponds to CASSSGQGRYEQYF. The nucleotide sequence is given as TGTGCCAGCAGCTCCGGACAGGGTCGGTACGAGCAGTACTTC.